This TCR beta chain was found in a study of blood T cells in healthy people across ages. Findings of the study overall: The diversity estimates, figures obtained from one million T cells, were considered underestimates.

It was with a sample-barcoded 5' primer and a J-beta primer mix that a second PCR of about 6 to 12 cycles was run. TCRdb itself ran the 5' RACE reads through MiXCR, one entry per CDR3 protein. The sample includes approximately 770,000 distinct CDR3 sequences, 55% to 75% of them seen just once. Concerning this clonotype: No antigen is known for it.

The source material was blood. The source is a man under 40 in good health.

CDR3 sequence (DNA): TGCGCCAGCAGCACCTTAGCGGGAGGAGTAAGCAATGAGCAGTACTTC. Its protein product is CASSTLAGGVSNEQYF. The chain recombines TRBV5-1 with TRBJ2-1, with TRBD2 identical over 10 bases. The DNA end lines up better with TRBJ2-7; the J call may be wrong. CDR3 length: 16 amino acids. Germline CDR1 SGHRS, CDR2 YFSETQ.